This note documents a single T cell receptor (beta chain) sequence. Clones were sequenced by immunoSEQ multiplex PCR, and TCRdb holds only the in-frame ones, with some missing. This sample has tens of thousands of clones; 98% occur once, and the top ten carry roughly 0.17%. Trimming removed 4 bases from V and 1 base from J; junction bases left unmatched: 7. The CDR3 is 16 residues long. Germline CDR1 and CDR2: LGHNA and YNFKEQ. This entry is derived from a study of technical replicates of blood from a handful of donors. Sequenced input: T cells isolated from PBMCs. The TCR comes from a human donor in good health. V usage is TRBV4-2 and J usage is TRBJ1-1, with 9 bases that match TRBD1. CDR3 protein: CASSRTGAERNTEAFF. The DNA for the CDR3 is TGTGCCAGCAGCCGGACAGGGGCGGAGAGGAACACTGAAGCTTTCTTT.